These T cell receptor beta chains were read from a single sample in a study of regulatory T cells in long-lasting Graves disease. TCRdb re-called the multiplex PCR reads with MiXCR, one entry per CDR3 protein. The sample holds around 450,000 distinct CDR3 sequences; around a fifth are singletons and the top ten take roughly 7%. This material consisted of peripheral blood mononuclear cells (PBMCs), taken when the disease was refractory, from a patient treated with antithyroid drugs. Receptors originate from a female donor with Graves disease. Each CDR3 is given with its conserved first and last residue. A D gene is named only where the DNA matches it firmly. Clone sizes are given selectively: once, few, many, or a class where the clone is expanded.

few	-	TRBV5-1	TRBJ2-2	TGCGCCGGCAGCTTGGCCCTGGGTGCAACGAACACCGGGGAGCTGTTTTTT	CAGSLALGATNTGELFF
many	-	TRBV12-5	TRBJ2-6	TGTGCTAGTGGTCCCAGACAGAAAGCCTACTCTGGGGCCAACGTCCTGACTTTC	CASGPRQKAYSGANVLTF
few	-	TRBV20-1	TRBJ1-6	TGCAGTGCTAGAGACCCGGGCCGCCTCAGCCCCCTCCACTTT	CSARDPGRLSPLHF
-	-	TRBV27	TRBJ1-5	TGTGCCAGCAGTTTATTGGGGCCTAATCAGCCCCAGCATTTT	CASSLLGPNQPQHF
few	-	TRBV24-1	TRBJ2-2	TGTGCCACCAGTGGGCTCGGGGTCCCGCAAGGAACCGGGGAGCTGTTTTTT	CATSGLGVPQGTGELFF
-	TRBD1	TRBV12-3/TRBV12-4	TRBJ1-4	TGTGCCAGCAGTTTTTACAGGGGGCAGGCGACTAATGAAAAACTGTTTTTT	CASSFYRGQATNEKLFF
few	TRBD1	TRBV20-1	TRBJ2-7	TGCAGTGCTGGACAGGGAAGTAAGAACGAGCAGTACTTC	CSAGQGSKNEQYF
-	-	TRBV6-5	TRBJ1-2	TGTGCCAGCAGTTACTCCCCGGGGTTGCTCTTGCGGGGCTACACCTTC	CASSYSPGLLLRGYTF
many	-	TRBV3-1	TRBJ1-1	TGTGCCAGCAGCCAACGAGGGAGAGCTGAAGCTTTCTTT	CASSQRGRAEAFF
few	-	TRBV6-5	TRBJ2-3	TGTGCCAGCAGTTACCCGGGTACAGATACGCAGTATTTT	CASSYPGTDTQYF
many	-	TRBV7-2	TRBJ2-2	TGTGCCAGCAGCACTGCAACTAGCCCTAACACCGGGGAGCTGTTTTTT	CASSTATSPNTGELFF
-	TRBD1	TRBV14	TRBJ1-1	TGTGCCAGCAGCCAAGACGATCGGACAGGGGACGTTTTGAACACTGAAGCTTTCTTT	CASSQDDRTGDVLNTEAFF
-	TRBD2	TRBV6-1	TRBJ2-1	TGTGCCAGCAGTCGGACTAGCGGATACAATGAGCAGTTCTTC	CASSRTSGYNEQFF
-	TRBD2	TRBV2	TRBJ2-1	TGTGCCAGCAGTGATCCAGGCGGGGGACCCTCCTACAATGAGCAGTTCTTC	CASSDPGGGPSYNEQFF
few	-	TRBV7-9	TRBJ1-1	TGTGCCAGCAGCTGGGGGGACGCTGAAGCTTTCTTT	CASSWGDAEAFF
-	-	TRBV12-3/TRBV12-4	TRBJ1-1	TGTGCCAGCAGTTTGCAGGGCGCCCACACTGAAGCTTTCTTT	CASSLQGAHTEAFF
many	-	TRBV6-1	TRBJ1-1	TGTGCCAGCAACCGGGGGGGGGGGTTGAACACTGAAGCTTTCTTT	CASNRGGGLNTEAFF
-	-	TRBV12-3/TRBV12-4	TRBJ2-6	TGTGCCAGCAGTCCCCCACATGCTGGGGCCAACGTCCTGACTTTC	CASSPPHAGANVLTF
many	-	TRBV28	TRBJ1-5	TGTGCCAGCAGTCACCGTGGGGGGTATATGAGCAATCAGCCCCAGCATTTT	CASSHRGGYMSNQPQHF
-	TRBD2	TRBV6-2/TRBV6-3	TRBJ2-7	TGTGCCAGCAGAACACTAGCGGGATCACCCTACGAGCAGTACTTC	CASRTLAGSPYEQYF
many	TRBD2	TRBV6-2/TRBV6-3	TRBJ2-5	TGTGCCAGCAGTTGGGGTAGCGGGGGGAATGGGGCCCAAGAGACCCAGTACTTC	CASSWGSGGNGAQETQYF
few	TRBD1	TRBV19	TRBJ2-2	TGTGCCAGTAGTATCCCCCGTGACAGGGGGAGCACCGGGGAGCTGTTTTTT	CASSIPRDRGSTGELFF
many	TRBD2	TRBV12-3/TRBV12-4	TRBJ2-2	TGTGCCAGCAGTTTTCGCGGGAGCCTTAACACCGGGGAGCTGTTTTTT	CASSFRGSLNTGELFF
-	TRBD2	TRBV11-3	TRBJ2-5	TGTGCCAGCAGCTTAGGTGCCGGGGGGGAGACCCAGTACTTC	CASSLGAGGETQYF
few	-	TRBV24-1	TRBJ2-5	TGTGCCACCAGTGATGGACATTTCCTTTCCCAAGAGACCCAGTACTTC	CATSDGHFLSQETQYF
few	-	TRBV11-3	TRBJ1-1	TGTGCCAGCAGCTTGATCGGGGAAAGCCCTGAAGCTTTCTTT	CASSLIGESPEAFF
many	-	TRBV12-3/TRBV12-4	TRBJ1-1	TGTGCCAGCAGCATCTCCGCGGGCACCGAAGCTTTCTTT	CASSISAGTEAFF
many	TRBD1	TRBV6-1	TRBJ2-5	TGTGCCAGCAGTGAGCATTCGGACAGGGAAGAGACCCAGTACTTC	CASSEHSDREETQYF
many	-	TRBV28	TRBJ2-2	TGTGCCAGCAACTCGGAGAAGTTGGACCTCTCACCCTTTCTGAACACCGGGGAGCTGTTTTTT	CASNSEKLDLSPFLNTGELFF
few	-	TRBV10-3	TRBJ1-5	TGTGCCATCAGCGAACAGGGATGGTACAGCAATCAGCCCCAGCATTTT	CAISEQGWYSNQPQHF
many	-	TRBV28	TRBJ2-4	TGTGCCAGCAGGGACAGTTCTCTAGCCAAAAACATTCAGTACTTC	CASRDSSLAKNIQYF
many	-	TRBV11-2	TRBJ2-5	TGTGCCAGCAGCTTAGGGTTCGGTTGGGGGGAGACCCAGTACTTC	CASSLGFGWGETQYF
few	-	TRBV3-1	TRBJ1-5	TGTGCCAGCAGCCAAGATTATTCGGTTCAGCCCCAGCATTTT	CASSQDYSVQPQHF
many	-	TRBV7-9	TRBJ2-5	TGTGCCAGCAGCTCGGGGACCGGACAAGAGACCCAGTACTTC	CASSSGTGQETQYF
-	TRBD1	TRBV6-1	TRBJ1-1	TGTGCCAGCAGCCCCGACAGGGGGCGATGGACTGAAGCTTTCTTT	CASSPDRGRWTEAFF
-	-	TRBV9	TRBJ2-7	TGTGCCAGCAGCGTAGAGGGGAATCCCTACGAGCAGTACTTC	CASSVEGNPYEQYF
-	TRBD2	TRBV27	TRBJ2-7	TGTGCCAGCAGTTTCGGGGGTAGCGGGAGTAACGAGCAGTACTTC	CASSFGGSGSNEQYF
many	TRBD1	TRBV12-3/TRBV12-4	TRBJ1-2	TGTGCCAGCAGGAGACAGGGGAACCTCTATGGCTACACCTTC	CASRRQGNLYGYTF
few	-	TRBV3-1	TRBJ1-1	TGTGCCAGCAGCCAAGGGCCCGCCCGAATGAACACTGAAGCTTTCTTT	CASSQGPARMNTEAFF
-	-	TRBV6-1	TRBJ1-3	TGTGCCAGCAGAGGGGCCGGCTCTGGAAACACCATATATTTT	CASRGAGSGNTIYF
few	-	TRBV14	TRBJ2-7	TGTGCCAGCAGCCGCCTGCGGTACGAGCAGTACTTC	CASSRLRYEQYF
-	TRBD1	TRBV7-2	TRBJ2-3	TGTGCCAGCAGCCGAAATCCGGGACAGGACACAGATACGCAGTATTTT	CASSRNPGQDTDTQYF
many	-	TRBV6-6	TRBJ2-5	TGTGCCAGCAGTTACTCGAGCCTAGCGCAGGAGACCCAGTACTTC	CASSYSSLAQETQYF
many	-	TRBV27	TRBJ1-2	TGTGCCAGCAGTACCCTGGACAGCTATGGCTACACCTTC	CASSTLDSYGYTF
few	TRBD1	TRBV7-6	TRBJ1-4	TGTGCCAGCAGAGAAGACAGGGGCAGTGAAAAACTGTTTTTT	CASREDRGSEKLFF
many	-	TRBV12-3/TRBV12-4	TRBJ2-2	TGTGCCAGCAACCACAGGAACACCGGGGAGCTGTTTTTT	CASNHRNTGELFF
few	-	TRBV29-1	TRBJ2-6	TGCAGCGTTGAAGATCGGAGACACTTCTCTGGGGCCAACGTCCTGACTTTC	CSVEDRRHFSGANVLTF
-	TRBD2	TRBV6-1	TRBJ2-1	TGTGCCAGCAGAAACCTCGGACTAGCGGACCTATACAATGAGCAGTTCTTC	CASRNLGLADLYNEQFF
-	-	TRBV5-8	TRBJ2-2	TGTGCCAGCAGCCCCAGCGGTCCCCAGGGGTCCGGGGAGCTGTTTTTT	CASSPSGPQGSGELFF
many	-	TRBV12-5	TRBJ1-1	TGTGCTAGTGTTGTACGCACCCGGGACTCTGAAGCTTTCTTT	CASVVRTRDSEAFF
many	TRBD1	TRBV29-1	TRBJ1-2	TGCAGCGATCTCCGGACAGGGGGTGGCTACACCTTC	CSDLRTGGGYTF
-	TRBD2	TRBV12-3/TRBV12-4	TRBJ2-3	TGTGCCAGCAGCCCCACATCCCCGGGACTAGCAGCTAGCACAGATACGCAGTATTTT	CASSPTSPGLAASTDTQYF
many	TRBD1	TRBV28	TRBJ1-1	TGTGCCAGCACCTCCGGGACAGGTTCTGGTGAAGCTTTCTTT	CASTSGTGSGEAFF
many	TRBD1	TRBV2	TRBJ1-2	TGTGCCAGCAGGATAAACAGGGGGGACTATGGCTACACCTTC	CASRINRGDYGYTF
-	-	TRBV19	TRBJ1-1	TGTGCCAGTAGTTACGACACCCTGAACACTGAAGCTTTCTTT	CASSYDTLNTEAFF
-	-	TRBV9	TRBJ2-3	TGTGCCAGCAGCGTAGCTCCTACAGATACGCAGTATTTT	CASSVAPTDTQYF